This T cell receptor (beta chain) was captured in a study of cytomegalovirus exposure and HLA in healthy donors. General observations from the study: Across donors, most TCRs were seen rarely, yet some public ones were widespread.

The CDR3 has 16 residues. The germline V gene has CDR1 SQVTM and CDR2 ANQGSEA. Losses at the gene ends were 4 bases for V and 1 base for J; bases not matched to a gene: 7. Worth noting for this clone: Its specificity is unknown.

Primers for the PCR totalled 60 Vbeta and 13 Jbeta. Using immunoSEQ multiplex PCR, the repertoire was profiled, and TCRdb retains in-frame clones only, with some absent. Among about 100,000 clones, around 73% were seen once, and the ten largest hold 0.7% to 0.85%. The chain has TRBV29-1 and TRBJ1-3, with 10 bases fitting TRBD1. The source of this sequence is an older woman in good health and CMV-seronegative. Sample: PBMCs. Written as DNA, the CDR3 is TGCAGCGTTGGGGCCGGGACAGGGGAGTCTGGAAACACCATATATTTT. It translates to CSVGAGTGESGNTIYF. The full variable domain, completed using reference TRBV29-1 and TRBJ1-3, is SAVISQKPSRDICQRGTSLTIQCQVDSQVTMMFWYRQQPGQSLTLIATANQGSEATYESGFVIDKFPISRPNLTFSTLTVSNMSPEDSSIYLCSVGAGTGESGNTIYFGEGSWLTVV.